This T cell receptor (beta chain) emerged from a study of regulatory T cells in long-lasting Graves disease. Study-level results: Favoring TRBV28, TRBJ1-2 and TRBJ2-5 was a feature seen in persistent disease.

Arm-PCR of CDR3 regions and iRepertoire HTBI primers were used to build TCR beta libraries. TCRdb called the multiplex PCR reads again in MiXCR, with one record for every CDR3 protein. The sample lists about 290,000 distinct CDR3 sequences; under 25% were seen once. Losses at the gene ends were 1 base for V and 3 bases for J; bases not matched to a gene: 6. Germline lookup yields CDR1 SGHKS and CDR2 YYEKEE (reference sequence). The CDR3 runs 15 residues. The time point was: persistent/refractory GD, antithyroid drugs over 5 years with positive TRAb. With RNA extracted from PBMCs as input, the TCR library was made. The table lists this clonotype with many counts. Antigen unknown.

The TCR originated in a female donor with Graves disease. The chain uses TRBV5-5 and TRBJ2-7; TRBD2 matches 8 bases. The material sequenced was peripheral blood mononuclear cells (PBMCs), taken when the disease was refractory, from a patient treated with antithyroid drugs. CDR3 sequence: CASSLIGTSGYEQYF. The CDR3 nucleotides are TGTGCCAGCAGCTTGATCGGTACTAGCGGCTACGAGCAGTACTTC.